This T cell receptor (beta chain) was sequenced during a study of T-cell reconstitution after alpha-beta-depleted transplantation in children. Unique molecular identifiers were incorporated into the prepared TCRbeta library. In TCRdb, the PCR reads were re-called with MiXCR into one record per CDR3 protein. The table has 400,000 to 500,000 distinct CDR3 sequences, 9.5% to 13% seen once; the top ten hold 4.5% to 6%. This clonotype originated in a human donor who donated a stem cell graft to a child with acute myeloid leukemia. Sequencing was performed on PBMCs from the stem cell graft donor, taken from the stem cell graft.

CDR3 amino acids: CAWSSMGTFGTDTQYF. CDR3 sequence (DNA): TGTGCCTGGAGTAGCATGGGGACTTTTGGCACAGATACGCAGTATTTT. The J gene is TRBJ2-3, the V gene TRBV30, with D possibly TRBD2 on 6 matching bases. The CDR3 loop spans 16 amino acids. Trimming stripped 2 bases from V and 1 base from J, with 16 bases between. Germline V lookup: CDR1 GTSNPN, CDR2 SVGIG (reference sequence). Filled out from reference TRBV30 and TRBJ2-3, the complete variable domain reads SQTIHQWPATLVQPVGSPLSLECTVEGTSNPNLYWYRQAAGRGLQLLFYSVGIGQISSEVPQNLSASRPQDRQFILSSKKLLLSDSGFYLCAWSSMGTFGTDTQYFGPGTRLTVL.